The 22 T cell receptor beta chains below come from one sample, sequenced in a study of blood T cell repertoires in COVID-19. Assay used: immunoSEQ multiplex PCR; TCRdb lists only in-frame clones, some missing. The sample has more than 100,000 clones, approximately 88% seen once. The specimen was peripheral blood. The receptors stem from a human donor in a cohort sampled during active COVID-19.

The rearrangement uses TRBV9 and TRBJ2-1; D perhaps matches TRBD2 (7 bases). Germline V gene sequence: CDR1 SGDLS, CDR2 YYNGEE. V lost 4 bases and J lost 7, with 18 bases in between. The CDR3 length is 15 residues. As DNA, the CDR3 is TGTGCCAGCAGCAGGGGGGGCAGAAATGAGAATGAGCAGTTCTTC. Residues: CASSRGGRNENEQFF.

The count of this clone is one. For the CDR3, the DNA is TGTGCCAGCAGCCCGGGACTAGCGATCCGGGTGCTGTTTTTT. Protein: CASSPGLAIRVLFF. V is TRBV6-5 and J is TRBJ2-2; 10 bases are shared with TRBD2. This CDR3 spans 14 amino acids. V lost 6 bases to trimming and J lost 13 bases; unmatched junction nucleotides: 11. Germline V gene data show CDR1 as MNHEY and CDR2 as SVGAGI.

The chain has TRBV18 and TRBJ2-2; 13 bases are shared with TRBD2. The trim removed 2 bases at V and 0 bases at J, leaving 18 bases unmatched. The germline gives CDR1 KGHSH, CDR2 LQKENI. The CDR3 has 23 residues. CDR3 DNA sequence: TGTGCCAGCTCACCATTACAACTAGCGGGGGGGACTGCCTCCAAATCGAACACCGGGGAGCTGTTTTTT. Translated, it gives CASSPLQLAGGTASKSNTGELFF.

The chain combines TRBV29-1 with TRBJ1-2; 8 positions match TRBD1. The ends lost 5 bases at V and 6 bases at J; junction bases unmatched: 14. Germline V gene lookup returns CDR1 SQVTM and CDR2 ANQGSEA. This CDR3 comprises 15 residues. CDR3 residues: CSVLPFSAGGDGYTF. CDR3 sequence (DNA): TGCAGCGTTCTGCCTTTTTCGGCAGGGGGCGATGGCTACACCTTC.

The CDR3 coding sequence is TGTGCCAGTAGTCTGGAGAACTATGGCTACACCTTC. It is translated as CASSLENYGYTF. The V and J genes are TRBV19 and TRBJ1-2; D remains unclear. From germline, CDR1 is LNHDA and CDR2 SQIVND (reference sequence). V lost 5 bases and J 2 bases, leaving 6 bases between the germline ends. The CDR3 is 12 amino acids.

This clone appeared a few times. The chain carries TRBV30 and TRBJ1-1; D remains unclear. Trimming left V 0 bases short and J 10 bases short, with 12 bases between. The V gene's germline CDR1 is GTSNPN and CDR2 SVGIG (reference sequence). The CDR3 covers 12 residues. The CDR3 coding sequence is TGTGCCTGGAGTGTAACGGGGAACCTAGCTTTCTTT. Residues: CAWSVTGNLAFF.

The chain joins TRBV5-1 to TRBJ2-5; 8 bases agree with TRBD1. The CDR3 runs 15 residues. With V trimmed by 4 bases and J by 5 bases, 10 bases remained unmatched. Germline lookup yields CDR1 SGHRS and CDR2 YFSETQ. The CDR3 DNA is TGCGCCAGCAGCCCGGGGCAGGGGGCTTGGGAGACCCAGTACTTC. It specifies CASSPGQGAWETQYF.

This clone was detected only a few times. The rearrangement joins TRBV19 to TRBJ2-1, with D possibly TRBD1 on 5 matching bases. The CDR3 length is 13 residues. The germline gives CDR1 LNHDA, CDR2 SQIVND (reference sequence). Trimming took off 3 bases at V and 7 bases at J, with 10 bases between the two ends. The CDR3 sequence is CASSIGRENEQFF. The DNA of the CDR3 is TGTGCCAGTAGTATCGGCAGGGAAAATGAGCAGTTCTTC.

The gene calls are TRBV11-3 and TRBJ1-1; D remains unclear. The ends were cut back, 5 bases at V and 5 bases at J, with 18 bases in the middle. Per the germline V gene, CDR1 is SGHNT and CDR2 is YENEEA. The CDR3 runs 15 residues. As DNA, the CDR3 is TGTGCCAGCAGCCGGCTAGCAGGCATGGGGACTGAAGCTTTCTTT. Its protein is CASSRLAGMGTEAFF.

The chain has TRBV28 and TRBJ2-7; D may be TRBD1 (6 bases). Germline CDR1 is MDHEN and CDR2 is SYDVKM. The V and J ends lost 6 bases and 2 bases respectively, with 17 bases between them. This CDR3 region has 15 residues. The DNA of the CDR3 is TGTGCCAGCAGCAAGGGGTCGGACAGAACCTACGAGCAGTACTTC. Protein: CASSKGSDRTYEQYF.

The V and J genes are TRBV7-3 and TRBJ2-2; 11 bases align to TRBD1. This CDR3 is built from 14 residues. V shed 6 bases and J 5 bases; nucleotides not matched to a gene: 2. CDR1 and CDR2 from the germline V gene are SGHTA and FQGTGA. The CDR3 loop is CASRRDRGTGELFF. The DNA for the CDR3 is TGTGCCAGCAGAAGGGACAGGGGGACCGGGGAGCTGTTTTTT.

The rearrangement joins TRBV5-4 to TRBJ1-1; 8 nucleotides agree with TRBD1. Germline V CDR1 and CDR2: SGHNT, YYREEE (reference sequence). V lost 4 bases to trimming and J lost 0 bases; unmatched junction nucleotides: 5. This CDR3 has 15 residues. CDR3 nucleotides: TGTGCCAGCAGCGCGCCGACAGGGGTGAACACTGAAGCTTTCTTT. Translation gives CASSAPTGVNTEAFF.

This chain joins TRBV6-9 and TRBJ1-1; 11 bases are a match to TRBD1. V gave up 6 bases and J gave up 4 bases; unmatched junction bases: 13. The CDR3 has 17 residues. CDR1 MNHGY and CDR2 SVAAGI come from the germline V gene. In DNA, the CDR3 is TGTGCCAGCAGCCCCCCCGAGGACAGGGGGCTTGGCACTGAAGCTTTCTTT. Translated, it gives CASSPPEDRGLGTEAFF.

The chain links TRBV27 to TRBJ1-6; D may be TRBD1 (5 bases). V lost 8 bases to trimming and J lost 7 bases, with 24 bases between them. CDR3 length: 17 residues. Looked up from germline, CDR1 is MNHEY and CDR2 is SMNVEV (reference sequence). The DNA of the CDR3 is TGTGCCAGCCGGTTTAGCCTCGACGGGGGTTGGAATTCACCCCTCCACTTT. Translated, it gives CASRFSLDGGWNSPLHF.

The CDR3 is CASSLGFKGRGNTIYF. DNA of the CDR3: TGTGCCAGCAGCTTAGGGTTTAAGGGGCGCGGAAACACCATATATTTT. This chain links TRBV7-2 with TRBJ1-3, with D perhaps matching TRBD1 (5 bases). V was clipped by 1 base and J by 4 bases, with 14 bases between them. CDR1 is SGHTA, CDR2 FQGNSA, per germline. This CDR3 region has 16 residues.

The gene calls are TRBV7-3 and TRBJ1-2; 8 bases fit TRBD1. The V gene's germline CDR1 is SGHTA and CDR2 FQGTGA. V was clipped by 5 bases and J by 8 bases; unmatched bases: 16. The length of the CDR3 is 16 residues. CDR3 sequence: CASSPGTGSGVSGYTF. The CDR3 DNA reads as TGTGCCAGCAGCCCCGGGACAGGATCAGGGGTATCCGGCTACACCTTC.

V gene TRBV5-1 combines with J gene TRBJ2-7; D possibly corresponds to TRBD2 (6 bases). CDR3 length: 15 residues. The ends were cut back, 4 bases at V and 4 bases at J, with 18 bases in the middle. From germline, CDR1 is SGHRS and CDR2 YFSETQ. This chain's CDR3 is CASSRDSGYGYEQYF. In DNA form, the CDR3 reads TGCGCCAGCAGCCGGGACTCGGGATATGGATACGAGCAGTACTTC.

The chain uses TRBV28 and TRBJ2-7; D uncertain. Germline V lookup: CDR1 MDHEN, CDR2 SYDVKM. The CDR3 is made up of 13 amino acids. V was pared by 8 bases and J by 2 bases, with 13 bases between. CDR3 DNA sequence: TGTGCCAGCGGCTTCAGGAACCCCTACGAGCAGTACTTC. This encodes CASGFRNPYEQYF.

The rearrangement links TRBV5-1 to TRBJ2-3; TRBD2 matches at 8 bases. The trim removed 0 bases at V and 3 bases at J, leaving 0 bases unmatched. From germline, CDR1 is SGHRS and CDR2 YFSETQ. CDR3 length equals 14 residues. The CDR3 spells CASSLERGTDTQYF. As DNA, the CDR3 is TGCGCCAGCAGCTTGGAGCGGGGGACAGATACGCAGTATTTT.

This chain uses TRBV3-1 (or the pseudogene TRBV3-2) with TRBJ1-1, with D possibly matching TRBD1 (5 bases). Per germline, CDR1 LGHDT and CDR2 YNNKEL (reference sequence). This CDR3 has 13 residues. The V end lost 2 bases, the J end lost 7 bases, and 11 bases lay between the germline ends. This CDR3 is CASSQRKGYEAFF. The CDR3 coding sequence is TGTGCCAGCAGCCAACGAAAGGGGTATGAAGCTTTCTTT.

This chain uses TRBV3-1 (or the pseudogene TRBV3-2) with TRBJ2-7, with TRBD1 matching 7 bases. The junction had 15 bases not matched to a gene; V was cut back by 4 bases and J by 12 bases. From germline, CDR1 is LGHDT and CDR2 YNNKEL (reference sequence). CDR3 size: 14 residues. CDR3: CASSPPGQFWRWYF. CDR3 DNA: TGTGCCAGCAGCCCCCCGGGACAGTTCTGGCGATGGTACTTC.

The CDR3 spells CASSLASGNYNEQFF. Written as DNA, the CDR3 is TGCGCCAGCAGCTTGGCTAGCGGGAACTACAATGAGCAGTTCTTC. The chain combines TRBV5-1 with TRBJ2-1; 9 positions agree with TRBD2. Trimming removed 0 bases from V and 3 bases from J; junction bases left unmatched: 1. CDR3 size: 15 residues. Germline CDR1 SGHRS, CDR2 YFSETQ.